The 17 T cell receptor beta chains listed next were all sequenced from one sample in a study of T cell responses to AZD1222 COVID-19 vaccine. The protocol was immunoSEQ multiplex PCR, while the TCRdb copy is restricted to in-frame clones and leaves out a portion. This repertoire shows about 100,000 clones, roughly 90% found once; its top ten account for roughly 8.7%. This material consisted of peripheral blood, taken 28 days after the second AZD1222 dose. The receptors shown here come from an adult who received the AZD1222 COVID-19 vaccine.

Worth noting for this clone: An end of the junction differs from the germline gene, which may be a read error. The rearrangement links TRBV10-3 to TRBJ2-7; 15 nucleotides align to TRBD2. This CDR3 has 14 residues. Germline lookup yields CDR1 ENHRY and CDR2 SYGVKD. CDR3 in DNA: TGTGCCATCAGTGAGGACGGGACTAGCGGGGGGTCTCGATTC. It specifies CAISEDGTSGGSRF.

The V and J genes are TRBV3-1 (or the pseudogene TRBV3-2) and TRBJ2-2; D perhaps matches TRBD1 (6 bases). V dropped 4 bases and J dropped 0 bases, with 15 bases sitting between them. Germline CDR1 reads LGHDT; CDR2 reads YNNKEL (reference sequence). The CDR3 extends over 17 amino acids. CDR3 residues: CASSPTPDRANTGELFF. CDR3 in DNA: TGTGCCAGCAGCCCTACCCCGGACAGAGCGAACACCGGGGAGCTGTTTTTT.

This chain uses TRBV24-1 with TRBJ2-1, with TRBD2 identical over 8 bases. CDR3 length: 14 amino acids. Germline V gene sequence: CDR1 KGHDR, CDR2 SFDVKD. V lost 4 bases to trimming and J lost 2 bases; unmatched junction nucleotides: 0. CDR3 in DNA: TGTGCCACCAGTGAAGCGGGAGCCTACAATGAGCAGTTCTTC. Residues: CATSEAGAYNEQFF.

The chain recombines TRBV4-3 with TRBJ1-2; D is unclear. V lost 4 bases and J lost 8, with 11 bases in between. Germline CDR1 and CDR2: LGHNA and YSLEER. There are 12 residues in the CDR3. DNA for the CDR3: TGCGCCAGCAGCCTTTCGGGCGGGGGCTACACCTTC. Amino acid sequence: CASSLSGGGYTF.

The rearrangement uses TRBV7-9 and TRBJ1-2; 7 bases align to TRBD1. The CDR3 covers 15 residues. Germline assignment: CDR1 SEHNR and CDR2 FQNEAQ (reference sequence). The junction had 13 bases not matched to a gene; V was cut back by 4 bases and J by 8 bases. DNA for the CDR3: TGTGCCAGCAGCTCTAGGACAGGAATAGTGGACGGCTACACCTTC. This encodes CASSSRTGIVDGYTF.

The chain links TRBV12-5 to TRBJ1-3; D gene uncertain. The CDR3 contains 18 residues. Per germline, CDR1 LGHNT and CDR2 FRNRAP. Trimming took off 3 bases at V and 0 bases at J, with 18 bases between the two ends. The CDR3 DNA reads TGTGCTAGTGGTTTTTATGGTTCGACCGTAGCCTCTGGAAACACCATATATTTT. Translation gives CASGFYGSTVASGNTIYF.

This chain joins TRBV19 and TRBJ2-1; no reliable D call. Per germline, CDR1 LNHDA and CDR2 SQIVND (reference sequence). The CDR3 is 13 amino acids. Deletions cut 1 base from V and 7 bases from J, with 8 bases between. The CDR3 coding sequence is TGTGCCAGTAGTATAGGGCAAGGGAATGAGCAGTTCTTC. Residues: CASSIGQGNEQFF.

V and J are TRBV11-3 and TRBJ2-1; tentatively, D is TRBD1 (6 bases). The CDR3 spans 12 residues. The V gene lost 4 bases and the J gene lost 6 bases, with 7 bases spanning the gap. CDR1 SGHNT and CDR2 YENEEA come from the germline V gene. CDR3 bases: TGTGCCAGCAGCTCCAGGGGCAATGAGCAGTTCTTC. This gives the protein CASSSRGNEQFF.

The chain is built from TRBV5-6 and TRBJ1-4; D gene ambiguous. Germline CDR1 reads SGHDT; CDR2 reads YYEEEE. The CDR3 loop spans 13 amino acids. The V end was cut by 0 bases, the J end by 8 bases, with 8 bases between. The CDR3 DNA follows: TGTGCCAGCAGCTTGGGCATGACCGAAAAACTGTTTTTT. Its translation is CASSLGMTEKLFF.

The chain recombines TRBV27 with TRBJ2-7, with unresolved D. V dropped 8 bases and J dropped 3 bases, with 11 bases sitting between them. This CDR3 is 12 amino acids long. Per germline, CDR1 MNHEY and CDR2 SMNVEV (reference sequence). The CDR3 loop is CASGRLNYEQYF. The CDR3 DNA reads as TGTGCCAGCGGCCGGCTCAACTACGAGCAGTACTTC.

This chain joins TRBV7-3 and TRBJ2-1; no definite D call. From germline, CDR1 is SGHTA and CDR2 FQGTGA. The CDR3 consists of 15 residues. V lost 3 bases to trimming and J lost 2 bases, with 11 bases between them. The CDR3 here is CASSFGVGAYNEQFF. The CDR3 DNA follows: TGTGCCAGCAGCTTTGGTGTCGGAGCCTACAATGAGCAGTTCTTC.

This clone was seen once. This chain uses TRBV19 with TRBJ2-4, with TRBD2 identical over 10 bases. CDR3 length: 13 amino acids. Germline V gene data show CDR1 as LNHDA and CDR2 as SQIVND (reference sequence). Trimming removed 2 bases from V and 13 bases from J; junction bases left unmatched: 5. This chain's CDR3 is CASSIIAGGSQYF. Written as DNA, the CDR3 is TGTGCCAGTAGTATAATAGCGGGAGGCAGCCAGTACTTC.

This clone occurred once. The rearrangement links TRBV3-1 (or the pseudogene TRBV3-2) to TRBJ2-7, with unresolved D. Per the germline V gene, CDR1 is LGHDT and CDR2 is YNNKEL (reference sequence). V lost 1 base and J lost 4, with 11 bases in between. The CDR3 has 14 residues. CDR3 in amino acids: CASSQVSRSYEQYF. The CDR3 DNA follows: TGTGCCAGCAGCCAAGTATCCAGATCATACGAGCAGTACTTC.

The chain uses TRBV15 and TRBJ1-3; D uncertain. This CDR3 has 12 residues. Germline CDR1 and CDR2: LNHNV and YYDKDF (reference sequence). V lost 1 base and J 9 bases, leaving 7 bases between the germline ends. CDR3: CATSRGESTIYF. The DNA of the CDR3 is TGTGCCACCAGCAGAGGGGAAAGCACCATATATTTT.

CDR3 loop: CASSIGGNTEAFF. CDR3 DNA: TGTGCCAGTAGTATAGGGGGAAACACTGAAGCTTTCTTT. The chain joins TRBV19 to TRBJ1-1; D not resolved. There are 13 residues in the CDR3. Germline loops: CDR1 LNHDA, CDR2 SQIVND (reference sequence). Trimming left V 1 base short and J 2 bases short, with 5 bases between.

V is TRBV6-6 and J is TRBJ2-7; 11 nucleotides align to TRBD2. Germline CDR1 and CDR2: MNHNY and SVGAGI (reference sequence). The CDR3 extends over 16 amino acids. The V and J ends lost 6 bases and 4 bases, in that order; junction bases with no gene match: 11. The CDR3 reads CASRKEGLAEPYEQYF. The CDR3 nucleotides are TGTGCCAGCAGAAAGGAGGGACTAGCGGAACCTTACGAGCAGTACTTC.

The rearrangement uses TRBV30 and TRBJ2-5; TRBD1 might be the D (6 bases). Per germline, CDR1 GTSNPN and CDR2 SVGIG (reference sequence). The V and J ends lost 3 bases and 5 bases respectively, with 7 bases between them. This CDR3 has 11 amino acids. As DNA, the CDR3 is TGTGCCTGGAGGCAGGGGGAGACCCAGTACTTC. It translates to CAWRQGETQYF.